The count of the clone carrying this TCR beta chain is one. What it binds is not known. Its ends do not fully match the called genes, so a read error is possible. The study profiled TCR beta VDJ and CDR3 using genomic DNA as template. TCRdb re-called the reads through MiXCR, storing one row per CDR3 protein. The sample includes around 190,000 distinct CDR3 sequences, around half seen only once; the top ten take more than 15%. This sample was taken from a study of CD8+CD57+ T cells in acquired aplastic anemia. Study background: Recorded DNA amounts for sorted CD4+ and CD8+ cells had an average of approximately 3 ug. Healthy donors yielded some 11 million CD4+ cell reads on average. Findings of the study overall: A set of twenty-nine CD8+ CDR3 sequences was shared between patients and controls, and these sequences appeared highly expressed in patients. A significant difference in CD8+ Simpson's diversity between patients and controls was not found.

The CDR3 is 15 amino acids. Germline lookup yields CDR1 ENHRY and CDR2 SYGVKD. Sequenced: sorted CD4+, CD8+, or CD8+CD57+ T cells (not recorded which) from PBMCs. V and J are TRBV10-3 and TRBJ1-1; D gene ambiguous. This clonotype was obtained from a human donor in good health, serving as a control. CDR3 nucleotide sequence: TGTTCCATCTGTGATATAGTGGGGATGAACACTGAAGCTTTCTTT. This gives the protein CSICDIVGMNTEAFF.